The rows below give T cell receptor beta chains drawn from one sample of a study of monozygotic twins with inflammatory bowel disease. TCRdb reprocessed the 5' RACE reads; each CDR3 protein has one entry and no DNA is given. The sample table sets out 120,000 to 150,000 distinct CDR3 sequences. The specimen was blood. All receptors derive from a human donor with ulcerative colitis or Crohn's disease, or a healthy co-twin of an affected twin (not recorded which). Each CDR3 is given with its conserved first and last residue.

j_gene	v_gene	CDR3aa
TRBJ1-6	TRBV20-1	CSAERDRDNSPLHF
TRBJ1-3	TRBV7-9	CASSPYRDRVGNTIYF
TRBJ2-5	TRBV7-2	CASSFNRETQYF
TRBJ2-7	TRBV5-1	CASSLETSGDEQYF
TRBJ1-1	TRBV18	CASSRGASNTEAFF
TRBJ2-2	TRBV3-1	CASSPAIGAFGSTGELFF
TRBJ2-3	TRBV5-1	CASSPGVSGRRSTDTQYF
TRBJ2-7	TRBV6-5	CASSSRDRGRYEQYF
TRBJ2-2	TRBV5-4	CASSPGTATNTGELFF
TRBJ1-2	TRBV14	CASSLGTTTGYTF
TRBJ2-7	TRBV5-1	CASSLAGDSYEQYF
TRBJ1-5	TRBV5-1	CASSLVGGDQPQHF
TRBJ2-1	TRBV29-1	CSVEPTQAYNEQFF
TRBJ1-1	TRBV4-2	CASSQVGLGAFF
TRBJ2-4	TRBV12-3/TRBV12-4	CASSLGLAQNIQYF
TRBJ2-1	TRBV20-1	CSASGQVNEQFF
TRBJ2-1	TRBV4-3	CASSQAGGTGSYNEQFF
TRBJ2-1	TRBV6-2/TRBV6-3	CASSEASGGYNEQFF